This T cell receptor (beta chain) was identified in a study of T cells after yellow fever vaccination. Looking at the study overall: For low cell numbers, libraries were made with SMART-Seq v4 Ultra Low Input. General study results and limits: High-abundance clonotypes from the bulk population could contaminate FACS-sorted repertoires. Reappearance after the booster was observed for most primary-vaccination clones (96% CD4, about 91% CD8).

This clonotype was found a few times. Its antigen is unidentified. V dropped 3 bases and J dropped 3 bases, with 15 bases sitting between them. This CDR3 has 15 amino acids. Germline V gives CDR1 SGHRS, CDR2 YFSETQ. Universal primer sites and UMIs were introduced during 5'RACE template-switching synthesis of TCR cDNA. TCRdb re-derived calls from the 5' RACE reads in MiXCR, one entry per CDR3 protein. The sample shows around 320,000 distinct CDR3 sequences, around 10% of them seen only once. The chain combines TRBV5-1 with TRBJ2-5, with D possibly called TRBD1 or TRBD2 (6 bases each). Sequences were derived from CD4+ T cells sorted from PBMCs, sampled 45 days after the yellow fever booster vaccination. The sequence was collected from a man aged 18 to 29 who received the YFV17D yellow fever vaccine. The DNA for the CDR3 is TGCGCCAGCAGCTCGGGGGCCCTAGAGGAAGAGACCCAGTACTTC. Encoded protein: CASSSGALEEETQYF. Variable domain in full (rest from reference TRBV5-1 and TRBJ2-5): KAGVTQTPRYLIKTRGQQVTLSCSPISGHRSVSWYQQTPGQGLQFLFEYFSETQRNKGNFPGRFSGRQFSNSRSEMNVSTLELGDSALYLCASSSGALEEETQYFGPGTRLLVL.